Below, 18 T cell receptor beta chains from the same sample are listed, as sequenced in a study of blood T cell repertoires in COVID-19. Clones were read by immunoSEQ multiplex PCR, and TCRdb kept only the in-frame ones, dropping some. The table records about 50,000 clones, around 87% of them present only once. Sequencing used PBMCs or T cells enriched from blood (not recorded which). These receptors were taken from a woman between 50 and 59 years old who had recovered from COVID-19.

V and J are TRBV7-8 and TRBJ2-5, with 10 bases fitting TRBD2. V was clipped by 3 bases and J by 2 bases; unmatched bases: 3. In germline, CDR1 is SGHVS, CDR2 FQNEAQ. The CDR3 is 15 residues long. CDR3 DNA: TGTGCCAGCAGCTTGCCTAGCGGGGGACAAGAGACCCAGTACTTC. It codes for CASSLPSGGQETQYF.

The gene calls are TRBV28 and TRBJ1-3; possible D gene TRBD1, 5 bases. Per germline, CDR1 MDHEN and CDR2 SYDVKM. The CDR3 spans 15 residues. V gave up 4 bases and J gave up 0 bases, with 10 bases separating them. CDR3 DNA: TGTGCCAGCAGTTGGGGCGGCACCTCTGGAAACACCATATATTTT. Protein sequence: CASSWGGTSGNTIYF.

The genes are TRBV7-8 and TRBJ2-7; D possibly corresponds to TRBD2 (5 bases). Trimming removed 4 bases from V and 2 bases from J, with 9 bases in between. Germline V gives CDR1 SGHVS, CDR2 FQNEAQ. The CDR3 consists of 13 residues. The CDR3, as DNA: TGTGCCAGCAGCTCGTGGACTGCCTACGAGCAGTACTTC. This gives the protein CASSSWTAYEQYF.

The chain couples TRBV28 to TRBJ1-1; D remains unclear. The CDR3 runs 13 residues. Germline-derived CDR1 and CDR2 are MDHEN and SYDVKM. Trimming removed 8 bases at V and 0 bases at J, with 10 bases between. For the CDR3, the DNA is TGTGCCAGCGGTCCGCGAATGAACACTGAAGCTTTCTTT. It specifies CASGPRMNTEAFF.

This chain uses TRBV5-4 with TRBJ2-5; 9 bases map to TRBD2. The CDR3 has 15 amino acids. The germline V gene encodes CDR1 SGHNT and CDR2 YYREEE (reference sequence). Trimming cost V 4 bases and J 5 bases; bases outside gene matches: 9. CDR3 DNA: TGTGCCAGCAGCCCATACCTAGCGGGGACCGAGACCCAGTACTTC. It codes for CASSPYLAGTETQYF.

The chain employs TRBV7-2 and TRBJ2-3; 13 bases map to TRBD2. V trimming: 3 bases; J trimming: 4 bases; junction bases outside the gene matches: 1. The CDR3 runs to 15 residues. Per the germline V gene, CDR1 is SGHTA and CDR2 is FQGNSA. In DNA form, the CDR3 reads TGTGCCAGCAGCTTGACTAGCGGGAGGTCAGATACGCAGTATTTT. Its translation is CASSLTSGRSDTQYF.

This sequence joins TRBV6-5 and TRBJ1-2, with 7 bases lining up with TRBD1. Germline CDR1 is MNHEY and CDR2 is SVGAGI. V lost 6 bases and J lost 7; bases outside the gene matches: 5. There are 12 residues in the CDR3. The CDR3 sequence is CASSRQGFGYTF. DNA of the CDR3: TGTGCCAGCAGCAGACAGGGATTTGGCTACACCTTC.

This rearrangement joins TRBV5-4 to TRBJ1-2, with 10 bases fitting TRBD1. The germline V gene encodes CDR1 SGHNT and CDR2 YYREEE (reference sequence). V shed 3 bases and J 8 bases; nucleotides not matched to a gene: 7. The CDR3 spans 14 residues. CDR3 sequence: CASSSDRGEWGYTF. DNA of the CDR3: TGTGCCAGCAGCTCGGACAGGGGGGAGTGGGGCTACACCTTC.

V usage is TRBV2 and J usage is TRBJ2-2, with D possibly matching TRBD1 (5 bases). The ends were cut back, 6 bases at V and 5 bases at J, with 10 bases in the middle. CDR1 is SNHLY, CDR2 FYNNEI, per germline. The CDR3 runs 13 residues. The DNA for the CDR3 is TGTGCCAGCAGAAAGGGGCCGACCGGGGAGCTGTTTTTT. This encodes CASRKGPTGELFF.

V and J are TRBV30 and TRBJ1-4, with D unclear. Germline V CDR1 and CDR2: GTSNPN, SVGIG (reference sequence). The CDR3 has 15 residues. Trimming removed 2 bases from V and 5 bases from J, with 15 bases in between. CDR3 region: CAWSRNRVYNEKLFF. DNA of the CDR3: TGTGCCTGGAGTCGAAACCGGGTCTACAATGAAAAACTGTTTTTT.

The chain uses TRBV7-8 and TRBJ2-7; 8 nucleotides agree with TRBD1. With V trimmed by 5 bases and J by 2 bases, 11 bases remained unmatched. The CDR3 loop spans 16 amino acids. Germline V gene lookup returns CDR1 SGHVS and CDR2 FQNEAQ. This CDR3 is CASSVFIGTGTYEQYF. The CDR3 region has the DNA TGTGCCAGCAGCGTATTTATCGGGACAGGTACCTACGAGCAGTACTTC. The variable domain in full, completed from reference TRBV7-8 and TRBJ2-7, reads GAGVSQSPRYKVAKRGQDVALRCDPISGHVSLFWYQQALGQGPEFLTYFQNEAQLDKSGLPSDRFFAERPEGSVSTLKIQRTQQEDSAVYLCASSVFIGTGTYEQYFGPGTRLTVT.

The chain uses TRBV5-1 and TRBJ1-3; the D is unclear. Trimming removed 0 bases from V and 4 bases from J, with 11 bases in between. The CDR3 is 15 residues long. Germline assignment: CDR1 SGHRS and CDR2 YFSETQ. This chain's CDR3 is CASSLASVSGNTIYF. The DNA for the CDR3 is TGCGCCAGCAGCTTGGCTTCGGTATCCGGAAACACCATATATTTT.

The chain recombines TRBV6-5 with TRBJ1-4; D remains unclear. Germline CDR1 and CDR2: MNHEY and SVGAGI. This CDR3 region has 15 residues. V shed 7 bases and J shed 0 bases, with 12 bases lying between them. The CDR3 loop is CASNSIGATNEKLFF. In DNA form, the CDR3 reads TGTGCCAGCAATAGTATCGGGGCAACTAATGAAAAACTGTTTTTT.

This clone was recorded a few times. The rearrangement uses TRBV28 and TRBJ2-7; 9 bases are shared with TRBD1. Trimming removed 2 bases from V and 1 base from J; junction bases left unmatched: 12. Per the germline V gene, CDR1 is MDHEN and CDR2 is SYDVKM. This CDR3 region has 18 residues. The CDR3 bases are TGTGCCAGCAGTTTACGGCCAACCGGGACAGGGAAATCCTACGAGCAGTACTTC. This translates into CASSLRPTGTGKSYEQYF.

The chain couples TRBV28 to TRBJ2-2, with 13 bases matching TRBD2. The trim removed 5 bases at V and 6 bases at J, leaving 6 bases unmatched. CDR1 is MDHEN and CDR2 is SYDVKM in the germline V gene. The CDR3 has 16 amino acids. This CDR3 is CASSLGLAGVPGELFF. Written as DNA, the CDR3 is TGTGCCAGCAGTCTTGGACTAGCGGGAGTGCCCGGGGAGCTGTTTTTT.

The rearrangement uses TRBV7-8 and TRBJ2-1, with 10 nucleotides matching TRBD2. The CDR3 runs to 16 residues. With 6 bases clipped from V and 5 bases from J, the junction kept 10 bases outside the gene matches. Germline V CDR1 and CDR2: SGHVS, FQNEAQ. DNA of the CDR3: TGTGCCAGCAGTTCCTTAAGCGGGAGGGCAAACAATGAGCAGTTCTTC. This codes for CASSSLSGRANNEQFF.

This chain's CDR3 is CASSFGRTSGRNTDTQYF. The CDR3 DNA reads TGTGCCAGCAGCTTCGGTAGGACTAGCGGGAGAAACACAGATACGCAGTATTTT. The chain links TRBV5-8 to TRBJ2-3; TRBD2 matches at 13 bases. This CDR3 comprises 18 residues. Looked up from germline, CDR1 is SGHTS and CDR2 is YDEGEE. V was pared by 2 bases and J by 2 bases, with 8 bases of the junction left unmatched.

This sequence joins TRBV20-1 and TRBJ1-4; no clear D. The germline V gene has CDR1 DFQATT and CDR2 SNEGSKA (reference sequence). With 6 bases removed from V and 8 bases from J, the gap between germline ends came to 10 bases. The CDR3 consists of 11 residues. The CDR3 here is CSAWGGEKLFF. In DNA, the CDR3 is TGCAGTGCCTGGGGAGGGGAAAAACTGTTTTTT.